This entry lists 8 T cell receptor beta chains sequenced from one sample in a study of shared clonotypes between healthy human individuals. TCRdb's table, derived via immunoSEQ multiplex PCR, lists solely in-frame clones and lacks some. The sample yields roughly 1 million clones, 75% seen once. Sequencing used memory CD4+ T cells sorted from blood. As to subset: CD45RA-negative fraction. All receptors come from a young man in good health.

V gene TRBV7-2 combines with J gene TRBJ2-5, with D unclear. V was clipped by 3 bases and J by 3 bases, with 8 bases between them. The CDR3 sequence is 13 residues long. From germline, CDR1 is SGHTA and CDR2 FQGNSA. The DNA for the CDR3 is TGTGCCAGCAGCTTGTGGCAGAAAGAGACCCAGTACTTC. Translation gives CASSLWQKETQYF.

The chain couples TRBV6-1 to TRBJ1-3; D call uncertain. The CDR3 consists of 17 residues. The germline V gene has CDR1 MNHNS and CDR2 SASEGT. V was trimmed by 0 bases and J by 0 bases, leaving 12 bases between them. CDR3 region: CASSEARTASSGNTIYF. The CDR3 region has the DNA TGTGCCAGCAGTGAAGCGCGCACAGCCTCCTCTGGAAACACCATATATTTT.

The chain couples TRBV5-1 to TRBJ1-6; the match to TRBD1 covers 8 bases. The V gene end was trimmed by 3 bases and the J gene end by 8 bases; junction bases not matched to a gene: 4. This CDR3 has 14 residues. Germline V lookup: CDR1 SGHRS, CDR2 YFSETQ. This chain's CDR3 is CASSSGQEDSPLHF. DNA for the CDR3: TGCGCCAGCAGCTCGGGACAGGAAGATTCACCCCTCCACTTT.

The chain employs TRBV11-2 and TRBJ2-5; tentatively, D is TRBD1 (6 bases). Germline CDR1 is SGHAT and CDR2 is FQNNGV. This CDR3 is 15 amino acids long. The V end lost 4 bases, the J end lost 4 bases, and 16 bases lay between the germline ends. CDR3 residues: CASSSMPQGSETQYF. Here the CDR3 DNA reads TGTGCCAGCAGCTCAATGCCGCAGGGGTCAGAGACCCAGTACTTC.

In regard to this clone: This same CDR3 is encoded by further DNA sequences in the sample. This rearrangement joins TRBV6-1 to TRBJ1-5, with unresolved D. Germline V gene data show CDR1 as MNHNS and CDR2 as SASEGT. The CDR3 runs 14 residues. V lost 0 bases to trimming and J lost 4 bases, with 7 bases between them. The CDR3 loop reads CASSEAGGNQPQHF. DNA for the CDR3: TGTGCCAGCAGTGAAGCGGGCGGAAATCAGCCCCAGCATTTT.

The chain is built from TRBV7-2 and TRBJ2-3, with D perhaps matching TRBD2 (6 bases). V was cut by 6 bases and J by 1 base, with 11 bases left in between. The germline CDR1 and CDR2 sequences are SGHTA and FQGNSA. There are 14 residues in the CDR3. The CDR3 here is CASRFPGGTDTQYF. Here the CDR3 DNA reads TGTGCCAGCAGGTTTCCGGGAGGCACAGATACGCAGTATTTT. Full variable domain (outside the CDR3, taken from reference TRBV7-2 and TRBJ2-3): GAGVSQSPSNKVTEKGKDVELRCDPISGHTALYWYRQSLGQGLEFLIYFQGNSAPDKSGLPSDRFSAERTGGSVSTLTIQRTQQEDSAVYLCASRFPGGTDTQYFGPGTRLTVL.

In the case of this clone: With a much larger clone just one base away, this may be a read error. The CDR3 DNA sequence: TGTGCCAGCAGTGAATGGATGAACACTGAAGCTTTCTTT. This codes for CASSEWMNTEAFF. The V gene is TRBV6-1, the J gene TRBJ1-1, with D uncertain. The CDR3 loop spans 13 amino acids. V was trimmed by 2 bases and J by 0 bases, leaving 4 bases between them. CDR1 is MNHNS and CDR2 is SASEGT in the germline V gene.

The V gene is TRBV6-5, the J gene TRBJ1-3, with no clear D. The V gene's germline CDR1 is MNHEY and CDR2 SVGAGI. The CDR3 runs 14 residues. V was pared by 3 bases and J by 0 bases, with 6 bases between. CDR3 sequence reads: CASSYRTSGNTIYF. The DNA of the CDR3 is TGTGCCAGCAGTTATCGGACCTCTGGAAACACCATATATTTT.